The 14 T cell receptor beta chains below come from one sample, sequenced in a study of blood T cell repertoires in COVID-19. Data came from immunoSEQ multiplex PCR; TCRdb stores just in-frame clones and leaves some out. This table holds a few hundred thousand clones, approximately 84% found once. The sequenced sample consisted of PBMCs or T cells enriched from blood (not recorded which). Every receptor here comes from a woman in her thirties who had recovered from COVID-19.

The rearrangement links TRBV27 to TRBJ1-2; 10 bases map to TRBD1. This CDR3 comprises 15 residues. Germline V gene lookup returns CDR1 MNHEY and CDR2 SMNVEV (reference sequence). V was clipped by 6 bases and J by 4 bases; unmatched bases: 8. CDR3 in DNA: TGTGCCAGCAGCCCTCCGGGACAGGGGCTCTATGGCTACACCTTC. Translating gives CASSPPGQGLYGYTF.

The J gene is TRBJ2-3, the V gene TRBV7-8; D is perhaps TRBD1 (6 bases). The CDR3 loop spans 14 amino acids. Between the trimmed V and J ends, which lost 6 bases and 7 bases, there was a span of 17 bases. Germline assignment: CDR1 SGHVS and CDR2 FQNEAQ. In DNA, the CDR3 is TGTGCCAGCAGGACCGGGACAATAAGCCATACGCAGTATTTT. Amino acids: CASRTGTISHTQYF.

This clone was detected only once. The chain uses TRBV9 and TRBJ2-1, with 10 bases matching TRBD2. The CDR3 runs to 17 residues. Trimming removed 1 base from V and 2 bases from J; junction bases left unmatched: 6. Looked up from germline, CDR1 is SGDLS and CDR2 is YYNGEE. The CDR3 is CASSVPRSGGTYNEQFF. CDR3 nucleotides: TGTGCCAGCAGCGTACCCCGTAGCGGGGGGACCTACAATGAGCAGTTCTTC.

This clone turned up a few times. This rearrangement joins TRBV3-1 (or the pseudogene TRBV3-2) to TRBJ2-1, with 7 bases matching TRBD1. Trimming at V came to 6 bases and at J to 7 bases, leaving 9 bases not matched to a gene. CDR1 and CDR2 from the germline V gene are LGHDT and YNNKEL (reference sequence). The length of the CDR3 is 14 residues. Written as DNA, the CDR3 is TGTGCCAGCAGTTACAGGGGCCTGAAAAATGAGCAGTTCTTC. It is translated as CASSYRGLKNEQFF.

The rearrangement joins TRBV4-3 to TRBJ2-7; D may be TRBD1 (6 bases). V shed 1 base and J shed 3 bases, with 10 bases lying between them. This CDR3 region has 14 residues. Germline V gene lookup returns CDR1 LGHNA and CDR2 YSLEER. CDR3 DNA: TGCGCCAGCAGCCAAGTTCCAGGGGACTACGAGCAGTACTTC. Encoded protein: CASSQVPGDYEQYF.

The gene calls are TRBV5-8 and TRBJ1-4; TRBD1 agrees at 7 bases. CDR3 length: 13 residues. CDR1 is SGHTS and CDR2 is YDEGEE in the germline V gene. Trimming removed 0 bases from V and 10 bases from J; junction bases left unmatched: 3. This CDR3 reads CASSLDPGGKLFF. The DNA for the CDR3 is TGTGCCAGCAGCTTGGACCCAGGGGGAAAACTGTTTTTT.

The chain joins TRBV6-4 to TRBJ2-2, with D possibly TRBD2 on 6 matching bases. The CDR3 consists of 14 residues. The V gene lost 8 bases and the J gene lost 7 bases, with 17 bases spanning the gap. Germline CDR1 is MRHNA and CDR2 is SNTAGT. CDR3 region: CASGSGVISGELFF. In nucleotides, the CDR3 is TGTGCCAGCGGGTCGGGGGTAATCAGCGGGGAGCTGTTTTTT.

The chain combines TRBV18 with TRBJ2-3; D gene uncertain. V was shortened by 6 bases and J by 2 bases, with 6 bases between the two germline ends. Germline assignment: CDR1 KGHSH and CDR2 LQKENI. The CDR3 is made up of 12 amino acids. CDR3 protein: CASSRPTDTQYF. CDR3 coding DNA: TGTGCCAGCTCGCGGCCCACAGATACGCAGTATTTT. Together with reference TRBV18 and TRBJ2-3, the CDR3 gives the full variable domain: NAGVMQNPRHLVRRRGQEARLRCSPMKGHSHVYWYRQLPEEGLKFMVYLQKENIIDESGMPKERFSAEFPKEGPSILRIQQVVRGDSAAYFCASSRPTDTQYFGPGTRLTVL.

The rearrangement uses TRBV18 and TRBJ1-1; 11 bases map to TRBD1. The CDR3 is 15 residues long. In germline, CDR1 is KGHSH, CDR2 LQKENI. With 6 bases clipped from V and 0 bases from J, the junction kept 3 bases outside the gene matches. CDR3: CASSPGQGVNTEAFF. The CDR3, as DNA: TGTGCCAGCTCCCCGGGACAGGGGGTGAACACTGAAGCTTTCTTT.

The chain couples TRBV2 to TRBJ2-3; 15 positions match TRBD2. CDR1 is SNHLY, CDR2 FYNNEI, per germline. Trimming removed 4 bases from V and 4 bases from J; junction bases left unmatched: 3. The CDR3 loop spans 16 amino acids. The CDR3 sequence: CASSGTSGGAADTQYF. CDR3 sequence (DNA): TGTGCCAGCAGTGGGACTAGCGGGGGGGCCGCAGATACGCAGTATTTT.

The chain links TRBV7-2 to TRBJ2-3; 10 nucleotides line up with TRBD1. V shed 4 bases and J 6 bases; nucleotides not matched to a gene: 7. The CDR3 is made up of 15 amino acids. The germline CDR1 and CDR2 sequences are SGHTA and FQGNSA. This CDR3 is CASSSDRGRVDTQYF. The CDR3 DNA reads TGTGCCAGCAGCTCAGACAGGGGGCGGGTGGATACGCAGTATTTT. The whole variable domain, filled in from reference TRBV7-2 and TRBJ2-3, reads GAGVSQSPSNKVTEKGKDVELRCDPISGHTALYWYRQSLGQGLEFLIYFQGNSAPDKSGLPSDRFSAERTGGSVSTLTIQRTQQEDSAVYLCASSSDRGRVDTQYFGPGTRLTVL.

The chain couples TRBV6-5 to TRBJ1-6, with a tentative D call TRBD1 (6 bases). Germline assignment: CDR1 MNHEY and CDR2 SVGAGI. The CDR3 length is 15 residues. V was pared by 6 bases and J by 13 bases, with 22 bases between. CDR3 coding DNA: TGTGCCAGCAGCGCCCTCTCACAGGGTATATTTCCCCTCCACTTT. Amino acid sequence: CASSALSQGIFPLHF.

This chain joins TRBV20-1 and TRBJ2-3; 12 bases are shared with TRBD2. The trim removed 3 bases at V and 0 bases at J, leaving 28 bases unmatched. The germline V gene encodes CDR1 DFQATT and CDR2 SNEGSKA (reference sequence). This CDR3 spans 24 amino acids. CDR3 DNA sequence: TGCAGTGCTAGTGCCGGGACTGGACTAGCGGGAAAGCGGACATTCCCCGTTAGCACAGATACGCAGTATTTT. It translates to CSASAGTGLAGKRTFPVSTDTQYF.

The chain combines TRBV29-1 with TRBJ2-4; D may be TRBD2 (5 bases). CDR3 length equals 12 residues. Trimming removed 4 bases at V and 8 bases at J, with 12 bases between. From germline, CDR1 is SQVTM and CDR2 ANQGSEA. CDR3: CSVGEGSDIQYF. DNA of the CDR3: TGCAGCGTTGGTGAGGGATCGGACATTCAGTACTTC.